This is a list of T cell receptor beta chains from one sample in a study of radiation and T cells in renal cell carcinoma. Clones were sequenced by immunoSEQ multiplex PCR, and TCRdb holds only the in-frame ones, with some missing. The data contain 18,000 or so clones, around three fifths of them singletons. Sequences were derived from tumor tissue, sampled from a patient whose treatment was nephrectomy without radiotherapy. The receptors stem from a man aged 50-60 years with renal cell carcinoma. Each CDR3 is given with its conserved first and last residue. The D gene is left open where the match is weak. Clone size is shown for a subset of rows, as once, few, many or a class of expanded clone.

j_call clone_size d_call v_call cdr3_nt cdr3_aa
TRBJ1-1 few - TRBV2 TGTGCCAGCACCCGGGCCACTGAAGCTTTCTTT CASTRATEAFF
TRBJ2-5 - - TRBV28 TGTGCCAGCAGCCCGCGAGAGACCCAGTACTTC CASSPRETQYF
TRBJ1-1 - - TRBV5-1 TGCGCCAGCAGTGGGAACAGCCCCATGAACACTGAAGCTTTCTTT CASSGNSPMNTEAFF
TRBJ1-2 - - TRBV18 TGTGCCAGCTCACCACCGCCGGGATCCGGCTACACCTTC CASSPPPGSGYTF
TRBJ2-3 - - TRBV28 TGTGCCAGCAGTTTATGGACGGGCACAGATACGCAGTATTTT CASSLWTGTDTQYF
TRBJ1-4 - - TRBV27 TGTGCCAGCAGGGGGGGGCCCACTAATGAAAAACTGTTTTTT CASRGGPTNEKLFF
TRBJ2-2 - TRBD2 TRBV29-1 TGCAGCGTTGGGAGGACTAGCAACACCGGGGAGCTGTTTTTT CSVGRTSNTGELFF
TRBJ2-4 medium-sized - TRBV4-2 TGTGCCAGCAGCCAAAGTGGGAGAGCCAAAAACATTCAGTACTTC CASSQSGRAKNIQYF
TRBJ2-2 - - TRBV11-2 TGTGCCAGCAGCTTAGAGCGTGACACCGGGGAGCTGTTTTTT CASSLERDTGELFF
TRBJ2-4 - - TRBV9 TGTGCCAGCAGCCCTCGAGGGGACAAAAACATTCAGTACTTC CASSPRGDKNIQYF
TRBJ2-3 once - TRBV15 TGTGCCACCAGCAGAGATGGACTACACACAGATACGCAGTATTTT CATSRDGLHTDTQYF
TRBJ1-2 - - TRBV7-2 TGTGCCAGCAGCTCAAGCTTGGGGAGGGATGGCTACACCTTC CASSSSLGRDGYTF
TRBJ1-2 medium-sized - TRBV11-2 TGTGCCAGCAGCTTAGCGGGGGGAGGTGGCTACACCTTC CASSLAGGGGYTF
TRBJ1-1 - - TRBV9 TGTGCCAGCAGCGTAGCTACGGGTAACACTGAAGCTTTCTTT CASSVATGNTEAFF
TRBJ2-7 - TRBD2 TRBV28 TGTGCCAGCAGAAATCGGGAGGCCCTATCCTACGAGCAGTACTTC CASRNREALSYEQYF
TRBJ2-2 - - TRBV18 TGTGCCAGCTCACCACCGGGAGGAGGAGTCGGGGAGCTGTTTTTT CASSPPGGGVGELFF
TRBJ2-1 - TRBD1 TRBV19 TGTGCCAGTAGCGCTTTAGAGGACAGGGGTGGTGAGCAGTTCTTC CASSALEDRGGEQFF
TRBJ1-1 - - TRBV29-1 TGCAGCTGCAAAGGCTGGGGAAACACTGAAGCTTTCTTT CSCKGWGNTEAFF